The present T cell receptor (beta chain) was sequenced within a study of OX40 agonist ivuxolimab in advanced cancers. Study-level results: Researchers report that CD8+ T cells had, on average, more expanded clones than CD4+. Low normalized T-cell clonal expansion was additionally recorded for some nonresponders.

Regarding this clone: Its antigen remains unidentified.

Germline assignment: CDR1 SGHRS and CDR2 YFSETQ. The CDR3 runs 16 residues. V lost 3 bases to trimming and J lost 6 bases; unmatched junction nucleotides: 7. Assay used: immunoSEQ multiplex PCR; TCRdb lists only in-frame clones, some missing. This table holds about 69,000 clones, about nine tenths found once. The chain is built from TRBV5-1 and TRBJ2-3, with 13 bases fitting TRBD2. This sequence was found in an adult with an advanced solid tumor such as melanoma, head and neck, liver or kidney cancer. This specimen consisted of CD4+ or CD8+ T cells sorted from blood, obtained in a trial of the OX40 agonist ivuxolimab. CDR3 loop: CASSSELAGGQDTQYF. The DNA for the CDR3 is TGCGCCAGCAGCTCGGAACTAGCGGGAGGGCAGGATACGCAGTATTTT.